The rows below give T cell receptor beta chains drawn from one sample of a study of beta chain features in type 1 diabetes. Assay used: immunoSEQ multiplex PCR; TCRdb lists only in-frame clones, some missing. The sample shows 120,000 to 150,000 clones, about 13% of them seen only once. Specimen: central memory CD4+ T cells from blood. Receptors were obtained from a man aged 18-30 years with type 1 diabetes. Both conserved end residues are part of each CDR3. Fields, in order: D gene, V gene, clone size, J gene, CDR3 DNA, CDR3 protein. The D gene is left open where the match is weak. Size is omitted from some rows. Given values are once, few, many or a class for expanded clones.

>TRBD1|TRBV15|few|TRBJ2-7
TGTGCCACCAGCAGAGCAGGACAGGGGGTCCCCTACGAGCAGTACTTC
CATSRAGQGVPYEQYF
>TRBD2|TRBV29-1|few|TRBJ2-3
TGCAGCGTCGGCCCTAGCGGGGGTAGCACAGATACGCAGTATTTT
CSVGPSGGSTDTQYF
>-|TRBV14|-|TRBJ1-1
TGTGCCAGCAGCCTGCAGGGATTTAGAGCTTTCTTT
CASSLQGFRAFF
>-|TRBV7-9|-|TRBJ1-2
TGTGCCAGCAGCTCTCCTTACGGGGAGTACTATGGCTACACCTTC
CASSSPYGEYYGYTF
>-|TRBV5-1|few|TRBJ1-1
TGCGCCAGCAGTCAACAGGTTTTGGACACTGAAGCTTTCTTT
CASSQQVLDTEAFF
>-|TRBV12-5|-|TRBJ2-3
TGTGCTAGTGCCTGGGGCACAGATACGCAGTATTTT
CASAWGTDTQYF
>-|TRBV9|few|TRBJ1-6
TGTGCCAGCAGCGTAGAGAAGGGCTTCTATAATTCACCCCTCCACTTT
CASSVEKGFYNSPLHF
>-|TRBV29-1|few|TRBJ2-7
TGCAGCGTTGAACTAACCGGGGGCGTCCACGAGCAGTACTTC
CSVELTGGVHEQYF
>TRBD2|TRBV2|-|TRBJ2-7
TGTGCCAGCACGGGACTAAACGAGCAGTACTTC
CASTGLNEQYF
>-|TRBV7-9|-|TRBJ1-1
TGTGCCAGCAGCTCCCTTGGGAACACTGAAGCTTTCTTT
CASSSLGNTEAFF
>-|TRBV20-1|few|TRBJ1-2
TGCAGTGCTAGAGGCGGGGCTGGCTACACCTTC
CSARGGAGYTF
>-|TRBV7-2|few|TRBJ1-5
TGTGCCAGCAGCCCAGTGGAGGGGCAGGTCCAGCATTTT
CASSPVEGQVQHF
>-|TRBV29-1|few|TRBJ1-6
TGCAGCGTACGAAAGGACGCTTCTCCTCTCCACTTT
CSVRKDASPLHF
>-|TRBV18|-|TRBJ2-5
TGTGCCAGCTCACCAGGAAGGCAAGAGACCCAGTACTTC
CASSPGRQETQYF
>TRBD1|TRBV11-2|few|TRBJ2-3
TGTGCCAGCAGCTTTCGGGGACAGTCCACAGATACGCAGTATTTT
CASSFRGQSTDTQYF
>-|TRBV7-2|few|TRBJ2-7
TGTGCCAGCAGCCCGGGAATAAGCTCCTACGAGCAGTACTTC
CASSPGISSYEQYF